This T cell receptor (beta chain) was identified in a study of regulatory T cells in long-lasting Graves disease. Turning to the study itself: Positive TSH receptor antibodies alongside over 5 years of antithyroid drugs were what marked Graves' disease as persistent.

This clonotype appeared a few times. Investigators prepared the TCR beta libraries by applying iRepertoire HTBI primers and Arm-PCR of CDR3 regions. MiXCR, run by TCRdb on the multiplex PCR reads, gives a single entry per CDR3 protein. The data show under 500,000 distinct CDR3 sequences, around 21% seen once. Time point meaning: persistent/refractory GD, antithyroid drugs over 5 years with positive TRAb. The authors made the TCR library using RNA they extracted from PBMCs. Germline V gene lookup returns CDR1 MNHEY and CDR2 SVGEGT. This CDR3 comprises 17 residues. Trimming removed 6 bases from V and 3 bases from J; junction bases left unmatched: 14.

This chain connects TRBV6-2 or TRBV6-3 to TRBJ2-7; 10 bases map to TRBD2. The sample here was peripheral blood mononuclear cells (PBMCs), taken when the disease was refractory, from a patient treated with antithyroid drugs. This clonotype was obtained from a female donor with Graves disease. This CDR3 is CASSSAPAGGPIYEQYF. CDR3 sequence (DNA): TGTGCCAGCAGCTCGGCGCCAGCGGGAGGGCCAATCTACGAGCAGTACTTC.